This T cell receptor (beta chain) was identified during a study of cytomegalovirus exposure and HLA in healthy donors. Study-level findings and limits: HLA alleles showed associations with some 17,000 TCR beta sequences in a later analysis, at a 0.05 false discovery rate.

As for the donors, each was a healthy bone marrow donor. In the case of this clone: What it binds is unknown.

A multiplex PCR was run with 60 Vbeta primers and 13 Jbeta primers. Some clones are missing from TCRdb's copy, which holds only in-frame ones; the method was immunoSEQ multiplex PCR. The table has about 160,000 clones, 70% to 80% seen once. Germline V gene lookup returns CDR1 SQVTM and CDR2 ANQGSEA. The CDR3 totals 15 residues. The ends lost 5 bases at V and 3 bases at J; junction bases unmatched: 12. The sequencing sample was made of PBMCs. This rearrangement joins TRBV29-1 to TRBJ2-5; 7 nucleotides line up with TRBD1. This TCR was sampled from a man aged 35 to 55 in good health and CMV-seronegative. The CDR3 sequence: CSVTLGRDREETQYF. Written as DNA, the CDR3 is TGCAGCGTTACCTTAGGCCGGGACAGAGAAGAGACCCAGTACTTC.